The clone carrying this T cell receptor (beta chain) was found many times. What it recognizes is unknown. Uncontrolled infections, pregnancy, lactation or other autoimmune diseases led to patient exclusion. The CDR3 is 17 residues long. With 1 base removed from V and 0 bases from J, the gap between germline ends came to 10 bases. Germline lookup yields CDR1 SGHVS and CDR2 FNYEAQ. These data belong to a study of Graves' ophthalmopathy and Graves' hyperthyroidism. General study points: For separating ophthalmopathy from stable hyperthyroidism, a 13-signature model gave 87.88% sensitivity and roughly 77% specificity. Most thyroid clonotypes with frequency above 0.001 were detected in blood too.

CDR3 regions of TCR beta were amplified from RNA transcripts. After a first-round RT-PCR with HTBI primers, a second-round multiplex PCR was run. TCRdb analysed the multiplex PCR reads with MiXCR anew, one entry per CDR3 protein. The repertoire consists of more than 1,000,000 distinct CDR3 sequences, with 35% to 40% occurring once and the leading ten covering more than 9.5%. Source material: peripheral blood or thyroid tissue (not recorded which). This sequence originates from an adult man with Graves' hyperthyroidism. The J gene is TRBJ2-6, the V gene TRBV7-6; D may be TRBD1 (5 bases). As DNA, the CDR3 is TGTGCCAGCAGCTTAGTTGGGGCTTACTCTGGGGCCAACGTCCTGACTTTC. Its translation: CASSLVGAYSGANVLTF.